This TCR beta chain appears in the sequencing data of a study of blood T cell repertoires in COVID-19. Background on the study: Italy, Spain and the United States were the sources of the convalescent and acute COVID-19 samples. The cDNA or gDNA used as material had been derived from T cells, B-cell-depleted T cells, or PBMCs.

As handled by the study authors: From reference gene primer amplification, estimates of nucleated cell counts were derived. Some clones are missing from TCRdb's copy, which holds only in-frame ones; the method was immunoSEQ multiplex PCR. V, J and clone size were drawn from that table, and D and trimming were deduced from the DNA. The table has approximately 260,000 clones, approximately 86% seen once. CDR1 and CDR2 from the germline V gene are MNHEY and SMNVEV (reference sequence). The CDR3 covers 14 residues. With 6 bases clipped from V and 8 bases from J, the junction kept 6 bases outside the gene matches.

The sequencing sample was made of PBMCs or T cells enriched from blood (not recorded which). The clonotype comes from a woman in her thirties or forties with acute COVID-19. The chain carries TRBV27 and TRBJ2-1, with 11 nucleotides matching TRBD2. Written as DNA, the CDR3 is TGTGCCAGCAGATTAGCGGGAGGGCCGCATGAGCAGTTCTTC. It encodes CASRLAGGPHEQFF.